One sample yielded the 30 T cell receptor beta chains listed below, sequenced in a study of T-cell reconstitution after alpha-beta-depleted transplantation in children. Unique molecular identifiers were incorporated into the prepared TCRbeta library. Via MiXCR, TCRdb re-called the PCR reads, giving one row per CDR3 protein. Of around 240,000 distinct CDR3 sequences detected, over 9.5% appear once; the ten largest clones hold over 4.5%. This specimen was PBMCs from the stem cell graft donor, taken from the stem cell graft. Every receptor here comes from a human donor who donated a stem cell graft to a child with SCID.

This clonotype was picked up many times. The chain is built from TRBV15 and TRBJ2-7; no firm D call. V was shortened by 0 bases and J by 6 bases, with 9 bases between the two germline ends. In germline, CDR1 is LNHNV, CDR2 YYDKDF (reference sequence). This CDR3 is built from 13 residues. The CDR3 DNA sequence: TGTGCCACCAGCAGAGATTCACCAACCGAGCAGTACTTC. Translated, it gives CATSRDSPTEQYF.

This clonotype was recorded many times. The chain uses TRBV20-1 and TRBJ2-1; D not resolved. The V and J ends lost 4 bases and 8 bases respectively, with 12 bases between them. Germline CDR1 DFQATT, CDR2 SNEGSKA (reference sequence). CDR3 size: 12 residues. Here the CDR3 DNA reads TGCAGTGCTAACCGGGCGAGTGATGAGCAGTTCTTC. Translating it yields CSANRASDEQFF.

This clonotype came up many times. CDR3 loop: CASSPRGGQGKAFF. DNA of the CDR3: TGTGCCAGCAGCCCGCGAGGGGGACAGGGGAAGGCTTTCTTT. V usage is TRBV11-2 and J usage is TRBJ1-1, with TRBD1 matching over 10 bases. The CDR3 totals 14 residues. V lost 5 bases and J lost 11; bases outside the gene matches: 11. Germline-derived CDR1 and CDR2 are SGHAT and FQNNGV.

This clonotype was seen ten or more times. V is TRBV5-1 and J is TRBJ2-7; TRBD1 matches at 8 bases. The V gene end was trimmed by 2 bases and the J gene end by 1 base; junction bases not matched to a gene: 5. Germline CDR1 and CDR2: SGHRS and YFSETQ. The CDR3 spans 15 residues. The CDR3 coding sequence is TGCGCCAGCAGCTTAACAGGGGGATCATCCTACGAGCAGTACTTC. This encodes CASSLTGGSSYEQYF.

The gene calls are TRBV20-1 and TRBJ2-3, with 11 nucleotides matching TRBD2. In germline, CDR1 is DFQATT, CDR2 SNEGSKA (reference sequence). With 4 bases clipped from V and 4 bases from J, the junction kept 4 bases outside the gene matches. The CDR3 consists of 14 residues. As DNA, the CDR3 is TGCAGTGCTACAGATAGCGGGGGGGCAGATACGCAGTATTTT. Its protein product is CSATDSGGADTQYF.

This clonotype was counted many times. The chain employs TRBV5-1 and TRBJ1-1; D may be TRBD1 (5 bases). The V end lost 0 bases, the J end lost 2 bases, and 11 bases lay between the germline ends. CDR1 SGHRS and CDR2 YFSETQ come from the germline V gene. The CDR3 loop spans 15 amino acids. DNA for the CDR3: TGCGCCAGCAGCTTGGCTGGGCAGGGTAACACTGAAGCTTTCTTT. Protein product: CASSLAGQGNTEAFF.

This clonotype was observed many times. This CDR3 is CASSPGSGGAWKQFF. The CDR3 bases are TGTGCCAGCTCACCAGGTAGCGGGGGGGCCTGGAAGCAGTTCTTC. The genes are TRBV18 and TRBJ2-1; TRBD2 matches at 11 bases. Germline V CDR1 and CDR2: KGHSH, LQKENI. The CDR3 runs to 15 residues. With V trimmed by 2 bases and J by 11 bases, 8 bases remained unmatched.

The sample holds many counts of this clonotype. This chain links TRBV5-1 with TRBJ2-7; 7 positions match TRBD1. Per the germline V gene, CDR1 is SGHRS and CDR2 is YFSETQ. V gave up 4 bases and J gave up 0 bases; unmatched junction bases: 1. The CDR3 covers 13 residues. This chain's CDR3 is CASSRTGSYEQYF. DNA of the CDR3: TGCGCCAGCAGCCGGACAGGCTCCTACGAGCAGTACTTC.

This clonotype turned up a few times. The genes are TRBV5-1 and TRBJ2-1; D may be TRBD1 (9 bases). Germline lookup yields CDR1 SGHRS and CDR2 YFSETQ. The CDR3 consists of 15 residues. The V and J ends lost 4 bases and 9 bases respectively, with 20 bases between them. The CDR3 sequence is CASSPEGTGTSEQFF. DNA of the CDR3: TGCGCCAGCAGCCCGGAGGGGACAGGGACTAGTGAGCAGTTCTTC.

The chain joins TRBV20-1 to TRBJ2-7; D gene unclear. V was clipped by 4 bases and J by 3 bases, with 7 bases between them. Germline-derived CDR1 and CDR2 are DFQATT and SNEGSKA (reference sequence). The CDR3 totals 11 residues. The CDR3 reads CSATSNYEQYF. The CDR3 DNA reads as TGCAGTGCTACTTCGAACTACGAGCAGTACTTC.

Many counts were recorded for this clonotype. CDR3 sequence: CASSFLTGINTEAFF. DNA of the CDR3: TGTGCCAGCAGCTTCCTGACAGGTATTAACACTGAAGCTTTCTTT. The chain carries TRBV7-9 and TRBJ1-1; maybe TRBD1 (6 bases). In germline, CDR1 is SEHNR, CDR2 FQNEAQ (reference sequence). The CDR3 totals 15 residues. With 3 bases removed from V and 2 bases from J, the gap between germline ends came to 13 bases.

The chain joins TRBV7-3 to TRBJ2-5; TRBD2 might be the D (6 bases). Per germline, CDR1 SGHTA and CDR2 FQGTGA. V was pared by 4 bases and J by 2 bases, with 11 bases between. The CDR3 sequence is 14 residues long. This CDR3 is CASSSKGLQETQYF. The CDR3 DNA reads as TGTGCCAGCAGCTCGAAGGGACTGCAAGAGACCCAGTACTTC.

The genes are TRBV5-1 and TRBJ2-5; 9 bases fit TRBD1. Germline assignment: CDR1 SGHRS and CDR2 YFSETQ. The CDR3 has 16 amino acids. J was trimmed by 5 bases and V by 2 bases; bases with no gene match: 10. CDR3 nucleotides: TGCGCCAGCAGCTTTGACGGGACAGGGTTTTGGGAGACCCAGTACTTC. Residues: CASSFDGTGFWETQYF.

This clonotype was seen ten or more times. The CDR3 loop is CASSSGQIGYGYTF. DNA of the CDR3: TGCGCCAGCAGCTCTGGACAGATTGGATATGGCTACACCTTC. The chain carries TRBV5-1 and TRBJ1-2; perhaps TRBD1 as D (6 bases). Germline assignment: CDR1 SGHRS and CDR2 YFSETQ. Trimming removed 3 bases from V and 5 bases from J, with 14 bases in between. This CDR3 is built from 14 residues.

The sample holds many counts of this clonotype. V gene TRBV20-1 combines with J gene TRBJ1-1, with no clear D. This CDR3 has 14 amino acids. In germline, CDR1 is DFQATT, CDR2 SNEGSKA (reference sequence). The ends were cut back, 1 base at V and 0 bases at J, with 9 bases in the middle. The CDR3 region is CSARGGGVNTEAFF. The CDR3 coding sequence is TGCAGTGCTAGAGGTGGAGGAGTGAACACTGAAGCTTTCTTT.

This clonotype was seen repeatedly, ten times or more. This chain links TRBV7-9 with TRBJ2-3, with D perhaps being TRBD1 or TRBD2 (5 bases each). V dropped 1 base and J dropped 3 bases, with 8 bases sitting between them. There are 14 residues in the CDR3. The germline V gene encodes CDR1 SEHNR and CDR2 FQNEAQ (reference sequence). The CDR3 protein is CASSLVGTTDTQYF. The DNA for the CDR3 is TGTGCCAGCAGCTTAGTCGGGACGACAGATACGCAGTATTTT.

The table lists this clonotype with a few counts. The V gene is TRBV10-2, the J gene TRBJ2-7; TRBD2 is a possible D gene (6 bases). Germline V gene sequence: CDR1 WSHSY, CDR2 SAAADI. Between the trimmed V and J ends, which lost 8 bases and 2 bases, there was a span of 19 bases. The CDR3 sequence is 15 residues long. CDR3 nucleotide sequence: TGCGCCAGCTCTGATACCGGGACTCCCACCTACGAGCAGTACTTC. This sequence encodes CASSDTGTPTYEQYF.

This clonotype was seen at least ten times. DNA of the CDR3: TGTGCCACCAGCAGAGATCTAGGAGAGATCTATGGCTACACCTTC. The encoded protein is CATSRDLGEIYGYTF. J is TRBJ1-2 and V is TRBV15; D ambiguous. This CDR3 has 15 amino acids. Germline-derived CDR1 and CDR2 are LNHNV and YYDKDF (reference sequence). Trimming removed 0 bases from V and 4 bases from J, with 12 bases in between.

This clonotype was picked up many times. The chain has TRBV3-1 and TRBJ2-4; TRBD1 aligns across 11 bases. Germline V CDR1 and CDR2: LGHDT, YNNKEL (reference sequence). Germline trimming cut 6 bases from V and 7 bases from J; bases unmatched to any gene: 5. The CDR3 is made up of 14 amino acids. CDR3 loop: CASRQDRGPNIQYF. The CDR3 region has the DNA TGTGCCAGCAGACAGGACAGGGGGCCTAACATTCAGTACTTC.

This clonotype was seen many times. The rearrangement joins TRBV5-1 to TRBJ2-2; 7 bases agree with TRBD2. Germline trimming cut 2 bases from V and 4 bases from J; bases unmatched to any gene: 5. Germline values: CDR1 SGHRS, CDR2 YFSETQ. The CDR3 runs 15 residues. The CDR3, as DNA: TGCGCCAGCAGCTTCGGGGGGTCGGTCACCGGGGAGCTGTTTTTT. Translated: CASSFGGSVTGELFF.

This clonotype occurred many times. This chain links TRBV12-3 or TRBV12-4 with TRBJ1-1; tentative D call: TRBD1 (6 bases). Between the trimmed V and J ends, which lost 5 bases and 6 bases, there was a span of 19 bases. The CDR3 sequence is 15 residues long. CDR3 loop: CASSGGQGQRSEAFF. CDR3 coding DNA: TGTGCCAGCAGTGGGGGGCAGGGGCAGAGATCTGAAGCTTTCTTT.

The table lists this clonotype with many counts. The genes are TRBV4-1 and TRBJ1-1; D gene unclear. The CDR3 is 14 residues long. Germline V CDR1 and CDR2: MGHRA, YSYEKL. Trimming took off 4 bases at V and 2 bases at J, with 11 bases between the two ends. The CDR3 loop is CASSRDPENTEAFF. The DNA for the CDR3 is TGCGCCAGCAGCCGAGACCCTGAAAACACTGAAGCTTTCTTT.

This clonotype was detected ten times or more. The rearrangement joins TRBV29-1 to TRBJ1-1; D is undetermined. The CDR3 is 10 amino acids. Germline V CDR1 and CDR2: SQVTM, ANQGSEA. The ends were cut back, 7 bases at V and 6 bases at J, with 9 bases in the middle. DNA of the CDR3: TGCAGCGCCGCAGATCCTGAAGCTTTCTTT. Its translation: CSAADPEAFF.

The chain carries TRBV2 and TRBJ2-7, with a weak D call TRBD2 (5 bases). CDR1 is SNHLY and CDR2 is FYNNEI in the germline V gene. Trimming stripped 2 bases from V and 1 base from J, with 18 bases between. This CDR3 region has 17 residues. The CDR3 nucleotides read TGTGCCAGCAGTGAATCCCCGAGGGAGCCGCCTTCCTACGAGCAGTACTTC. It yields the protein CASSESPREPPSYEQYF. The full variable domain, rest sourced from reference TRBV2 and TRBJ2-7, is EPEVTQTPSHQVTQMGQEVILRCVPISNHLYFYWYRQILGQKVEFLVSFYNNEISEKSEIFDDQFSVERPDGSNFTLKIRSTKLEDSAMYFCASSESPREPPSYEQYFGPGTRLTVT.

This clonotype showed up many times. This sequence joins TRBV2 and TRBJ2-1; TRBD2 aligns across 8 bases. CDR3 size: 15 residues. The junction had 3 bases not matched to a gene; V was cut back by 1 base and J by 4 bases. CDR1 is SNHLY, CDR2 FYNNEI, per germline. CDR3 region: CASSEDSGVYNEQFF. CDR3 nucleotides: TGTGCCAGCAGTGAAGATAGCGGGGTGTACAATGAGCAGTTCTTC.

This clonotype appeared many times. The V gene is TRBV20-1, the J gene TRBJ1-5, with unresolved D. Trimming removed 3 bases at V and 6 bases at J, with 24 bases between. CDR1 and CDR2 from the germline V gene are DFQATT and SNEGSKA (reference sequence). CDR3 size: 17 residues. CDR3 sequence reads: CSARFFGPGMVGQPQHF. The CDR3 bases are TGCAGTGCTAGGTTTTTCGGTCCGGGGATGGTGGGTCAGCCCCAGCATTTT.

This clonotype was counted ten times or more. This sequence joins TRBV18 and TRBJ1-6; D possibly corresponds to TRBD1 (5 bases). CDR3 length: 15 residues. With 5 bases removed from V and 7 bases from J, the gap between germline ends came to 15 bases. The germline CDR1 and CDR2 sequences are KGHSH and LQKENI. This CDR3 is CASSDRGGDNSPLHF. Here the CDR3 DNA reads TGTGCCAGCTCAGATCGGGGAGGGGACAATTCACCCCTCCACTTT.

This clonotype was recorded at least ten times. J is TRBJ1-2 and V is TRBV20-1; 8 bases fit TRBD1. The CDR3 covers 13 residues. V shed 3 bases, J shed 6 bases, and the junction held 6 bases outside the gene matches. In germline, CDR1 is DFQATT, CDR2 SNEGSKA (reference sequence). The CDR3 DNA follows: TGCAGTGCTAGCTCGGACAGGGTCGATGGCTACACCTTC. It translates to CSASSDRVDGYTF.

This clonotype was recorded at least ten times. This sequence joins TRBV28 and TRBJ2-1; possibly TRBD1 for D (5 bases). The CDR3 length is 15 residues. CDR1 MDHEN and CDR2 SYDVKM come from the germline V gene. V was clipped by 6 bases and J by 0 bases, with 12 bases between them. The CDR3 is CASRTQESSYNEQFF. The CDR3 bases are TGTGCCAGCAGGACACAGGAGAGCTCCTACAATGAGCAGTTCTTC.

This clonotype was observed at least ten times. This chain joins TRBV25-1 and TRBJ2-5; a weak D match, TRBD2 (5 bases). This CDR3 spans 13 amino acids. In germline, CDR1 is MGHDK, CDR2 SYGVNS. With 7 bases removed from V and 5 bases from J, the gap between germline ends came to 14 bases. For the CDR3, the DNA is TGTGCCAGCACCGAGGGCATTACCGAGACCCAGTACTTC. This encodes CASTEGITETQYF.